This TCR beta chain was captured in a study of T cell changes during pregnancy in multiple sclerosis. The CDR3 totals 11 residues. Germline V gene lookup returns CDR1 MNHEY and CDR2 SVGAGI. Trimming pared 10 bases from V and 9 bases from J, leaving 15 bases between. Many counts were recorded for this clone. The method was immunoSEQ multiplex PCR; TCRdb's version includes in-frame clones alone and lacks a portion of them. The sample contains 75,000 to 90,000 clones, about 92% of which appear only once. The chain has TRBV6-5 and TRBJ1-2; possibly TRBD1 for D (6 bases). The clonotype originates from a female donor with multiple sclerosis, enrolled in a pregnancy study. The sample was CD4+ T cells from peripheral blood mononuclear cells, taken before pregnancy. This chain's CDR3 is CATRGGGSYTF. In DNA, the CDR3 is TGTGCCACCCGCGGGGGCGGAAGCTACACCTTC.